One and the same sample provided the 32 T cell receptor beta chains below, sequenced in a study of Graves' ophthalmopathy and Graves' hyperthyroidism. Amplified TCR beta CDR3 regions were obtained using RNA transcripts as template. HTBI-primed RT-PCR formed the first round, and a multiplex PCR formed the second. TCRdb reanalysed the multiplex PCR reads using MiXCR and keeps one entry per CDR3 protein. This table has some 750,000 distinct CDR3 sequences, roughly 41% appearing once. The sequenced sample was peripheral blood. These receptors were obtained from an adult man with Graves' ophthalmopathy.

V is TRBV2 and J is TRBJ1-6; D is possibly TRBD1 (6 bases). From germline, CDR1 is SNHLY and CDR2 FYNNEI. V lost 8 bases and J lost 13, with 21 bases in between. The CDR3 totals 14 residues. The CDR3 spells CASAPGDRNQPLHF. CDR3 in DNA: TGTGCCAGCGCCCCGGGAGACAGGAATCAGCCCCTCCACTTT.

This clonotype was detected many times. This chain joins TRBV10-3 and TRBJ1-5; TRBD1 agrees at 8 bases. V lost 6 bases to trimming and J lost 4 bases; unmatched junction nucleotides: 5. The CDR3 covers 14 residues. Germline CDR1 and CDR2: ENHRY and SYGVKD. CDR3 in amino acids: CAIRGQGGNQPQHF. The CDR3 coding sequence is TGTGCCATCAGAGGACAGGGAGGGAATCAGCCCCAGCATTTT.

J is TRBJ2-5 and V is TRBV9, with TRBD2 matching over 8 bases. The CDR3 loop spans 15 amino acids. V lost 1 base to trimming and J lost 3 bases; unmatched junction nucleotides: 5. Germline CDR1 reads SGDLS; CDR2 reads YYNGEE. The CDR3 DNA reads TGTGCCAGCAGCGTACGAGGAGCGGGGGAAGAGACCCAGTACTTC. Encoded protein: CASSVRGAGEETQYF.

This clonotype was recorded at least ten times. The chain recombines TRBV7-3 with TRBJ2-7, with D possibly being TRBD1 (6 bases). There are 13 residues in the CDR3. Deletions cut 8 bases from V and 5 bases from J, with 16 bases between. Germline CDR1 reads SGHTA; CDR2 reads FQGTGA. The CDR3 sequence: CASSDRTPDEQYF. CDR3 in DNA: TGTGCCAGCTCAGACAGGACCCCTGACGAGCAGTACTTC.

The chain combines TRBV25-1 with TRBJ2-5; D is tentatively TRBD1 or TRBD2 (5 bases each). Trimming cost V 11 bases and J 2 bases, with 15 bases left between them. The CDR3 has 13 residues. In germline, CDR1 is MGHDK, CDR2 SYGVNS. The CDR3 nucleotides are TGTGCCTGCCTCGGGGCGGAGCAAGAGACCCAGTACTTC. Protein sequence: CACLGAEQETQYF.

There are a few counts of this clonotype. The chain carries TRBV20-1 and TRBJ1-1; no definite D call. The CDR3 has 16 residues. The V and J ends lost 6 bases and 2 bases respectively, with 22 bases between them. Germline values: CDR1 DFQATT, CDR2 SNEGSKA (reference sequence). The CDR3 nucleotides read TGCAGTGCCCGACGGGAAGCCCAAGGGCTAAACACTGAAGCTTTCTTT. Protein: CSARREAQGLNTEAFF.

The gene calls are TRBV7-9 and TRBJ2-2; D possibly corresponds to TRBD1 (6 bases). V lost 9 bases to trimming and J lost 10 bases, with 21 bases between them. The V gene's germline CDR1 is SEHNR and CDR2 FQNEAQ (reference sequence). The CDR3 runs to 14 residues. In DNA, the CDR3 is TGTGCCAGTAGTATAGGGGGTAGGGTTAAGGAGCTGTTTTTT. Residues: CASSIGGRVKELFF.

This clonotype appeared a single time. The chain couples TRBV25-1 to TRBJ2-5; D is perhaps TRBD2 (6 bases). The CDR3 is 19 residues long. The V end was cut by 6 bases, the J end by 1 base, with 27 bases between. Germline loops: CDR1 MGHDK, CDR2 SYGVNS. The CDR3 DNA reads TGTGCCAGCAGCTTAGCGATAGCTAGCGTTGGGGCCACCCAAGAGACCCAGTACTTC. Its protein is CASSLAIASVGATQETQYF.

Here the CDR3 DNA reads TGTGCCACCAGTGTAGGCGAAAAACTGTTTTTT. The encoded protein is CATSVGEKLFF. The J gene is TRBJ1-4, the V gene TRBV24-1; D remains unclear. CDR3 size: 11 residues. Per the germline V gene, CDR1 is KGHDR and CDR2 is SFDVKD. V shed 5 bases and J shed 8 bases, with 5 bases lying between them.

The chain recombines TRBV2 with TRBJ2-5; no clear D. Trimming removed 5 bases at V and 5 bases at J, with 12 bases between. CDR1 SNHLY and CDR2 FYNNEI come from the germline V gene. This CDR3 comprises 13 residues. CDR3 residues: CASSLYYFETQYF. The CDR3 nucleotides are TGTGCCAGCAGTTTATACTACTTTGAGACCCAGTACTTC.

The chain employs TRBV19 and TRBJ2-2; 9 positions match TRBD1. This CDR3 comprises 18 residues. Germline CDR1 is LNHDA and CDR2 is SQIVND (reference sequence). After removal of 3 bases from V and 7 bases from J, the junction contained 15 bases not matched to a gene. For the CDR3, the DNA is TGTGCCAGTAGTATTTTGAGCGGGGACAGGGTCAAAAGCGGGGAGCTGTTTTTT. Protein sequence: CASSILSGDRVKSGELFF.

Worth noting for this clonotype: Sequence at one end of the junction differs from germline and may be a read error. The chain carries TRBV10-1 and TRBJ2-7; 9 positions match TRBD2. Germline lookup yields CDR1 WNHNN and CDR2 SYGVQD (reference sequence). The length of the CDR3 is 15 residues. CDR3 sequence reads: CASSSGSGSAYEQYF. In DNA form, the CDR3 reads TGTGCCAGCAGTTCCGGTAGCGGGAGCGCCTACGAGCAGTACTTC.

The chain couples TRBV12-3 or TRBV12-4 to TRBJ1-3; D uncertain. This CDR3 has 13 amino acids. Deletions cut 7 bases from V and 3 bases from J, with 10 bases between. The CDR3 bases are TGTGCCAGCAACCCCGCTTTTGGAAACACCATATATTTT. Translated, it gives CASNPAFGNTIYF.

About this clonotype: An end of the junction does not agree with germline; a read error may underlie this. The chain is built from TRBV24-1 and TRBJ1-5; D is undetermined. Germline V gene lookup returns CDR1 KGHDR and CDR2 SFDVKD. The CDR3 covers 14 residues. CDR3 protein: CASSLRGAGQPQHF. In DNA, the CDR3 is TGTGCCAGCAGTTTGCGTGGCGCAGGCCAGCCCCAGCATTTT.

The DNA for the CDR3 is TGTGCCAGCAGCCAAGATTGGCGGGGACATTCACCCCTCCACTTT. Protein sequence: CASSQDWRGHSPLHF. This chain links TRBV4-2 with TRBJ1-6; D perhaps matches TRBD1 (5 bases). V lost 0 bases and J 8 bases, leaving 11 bases between the germline ends. Per the germline V gene, CDR1 is LGHNA and CDR2 is YNFKEQ. The CDR3 loop spans 15 amino acids.

V and J are TRBV7-9 and TRBJ2-7, with TRBD2 matching over 10 bases. The V gene's germline CDR1 is SEHNR and CDR2 FQNEAQ (reference sequence). The trim removed 6 bases at V and 0 bases at J, leaving 5 bases unmatched. This CDR3 is 15 amino acids long. CDR3 sequence: CASRRSGGNSYEQYF. The CDR3 DNA reads as TGTGCCAGCAGACGTAGCGGGGGGAACTCCTACGAGCAGTACTTC.

About this clonotype itself: This clone may be a read error of a much larger clone one base away. The CDR3 sequence: CSAHRTVAGTQYF. The CDR3 nucleotides are TGCAGTGCCCACCGCACAGTAGCGGGGACCCAGTACTTC. The chain has TRBV20-1 and TRBJ2-5, with TRBD2 matching over 7 bases. CDR3 length: 13 residues. Germline CDR1 is DFQATT and CDR2 is SNEGSKA (reference sequence). The V segment lost 6 bases and the J segment 7 bases; nucleotides outside the gene matches: 11.

The chain has TRBV25-1 and TRBJ2-2; a possible D gene is TRBD1 (6 bases). The CDR3 sequence is 13 residues long. Looked up from germline, CDR1 is MGHDK and CDR2 is SYGVNS. V gave up 8 bases and J gave up 6 bases, with 13 bases separating them. CDR3: CASRAGEAGELFF. CDR3 DNA sequence: TGTGCCAGCCGTGCAGGGGAAGCCGGGGAGCTGTTTTTT.

About this clonotype: This may arise from a read error, as a much more abundant clone is one base away. The rearrangement links TRBV25-1 to TRBJ1-4; 7 bases are shared with TRBD1. This CDR3 is 15 amino acids long. The V gene end was trimmed by 3 bases and the J gene end by 8 bases; junction bases not matched to a gene: 9. Germline lookup yields CDR1 MGHDK and CDR2 SYGVNS. CDR3: CASSDRQGEEEKLFF. CDR3 bases: TGTGCCAGCAGTGATCGACAGGGCGAAGAAGAAAAACTGTTTTTT.

The chain joins TRBV5-1 to TRBJ1-1; D is perhaps TRBD1 (5 bases). The CDR3 loop spans 14 amino acids. Trimming took 4 bases from V and 7 from J, leaving 17 bases between them. Germline values: CDR1 SGHRS, CDR2 YFSETQ. The CDR3 is CASSQARGEGEAFF. The CDR3 region has the DNA TGCGCCAGCAGCCAGGCTCGGGGGGAGGGTGAAGCTTTCTTT.

The J gene is TRBJ2-2, the V gene TRBV25-1; TRBD1 is a possible D gene (5 bases). The germline V and J ends were trimmed by 1 base and 3 bases, with 9 bases remaining between them. Germline CDR1 reads MGHDK; CDR2 reads SYGVNS. The CDR3 covers 15 residues. CDR3 nucleotides: TGTGCCAGCAGTGAATCTCAGGGATACACCGGGGAGCTGTTTTTT. Its protein product is CASSESQGYTGELFF.

The sample holds many counts of this clonotype. J is TRBJ1-2 and V is TRBV10-3; 9 nucleotides align to TRBD1. CDR1 is ENHRY, CDR2 SYGVKD, per germline. The ends lost 2 bases at V and 2 bases at J; junction bases unmatched: 3. This CDR3 spans 15 amino acids. Here the CDR3 reads CAISEKDRGNYGYTF. The CDR3 coding sequence is TGTGCCATCAGTGAGAAGGACAGGGGAAACTATGGCTACACCTTC.

To note about this clonotype: Germline is not matched at one junction end, which may reflect a read error. The rearrangement links TRBV10-3 to TRBJ2-7; D is perhaps TRBD2 (6 bases). Germline loops: CDR1 ENHRY, CDR2 SYGVKD. The CDR3 loop spans 14 amino acids. CDR3 protein: CASSYWQGGDEQYF. For the CDR3, the DNA is TGTGCCAGCAGTTACTGGCAGGGAGGCGACGAGCAGTACTTC.

The rearrangement links TRBV15 to TRBJ1-2; tentatively, D is TRBD1 (5 bases). V lost 2 bases, J lost 7 bases, and 11 bases lay in between. The CDR3 length is 13 residues. Germline loops: CDR1 LNHNV, CDR2 YYDKDF (reference sequence). The CDR3 bases are TGTGCCACCAGCAGACCAGGGATGACTGGCTACACCTTC. Its protein is CATSRPGMTGYTF.

The chain has TRBV15 and TRBJ2-6; tentative D call: TRBD1 (5 bases). Per germline, CDR1 LNHNV and CDR2 YYDKDF (reference sequence). The CDR3 extends over 15 amino acids. Trimming cost V 2 bases and J 10 bases, with 15 bases left between them. CDR3: CATSRQQADPNVLTF. In DNA, the CDR3 is TGTGCCACCAGCAGACAACAGGCGGACCCTAACGTCCTGACTTTC.

The chain uses TRBV6-5 and TRBJ2-6; D remains ambiguous. Between the trimmed V and J ends, which lost 0 bases and 0 bases, there was a span of 6 bases. The CDR3 has 16 residues. Germline-derived CDR1 and CDR2 are MNHEY and SVGAGI. CDR3 DNA sequence: TGTGCCAGCAGTTACTCGATCCGCTCTGGGGCCAACGTCCTGACTTTC. Translation: CASSYSIRSGANVLTF.

The chain is built from TRBV7-2 and TRBJ2-5, with D possibly matching TRBD1 (6 bases). V lost 5 bases to trimming and J lost 7 bases, with 23 bases between them. The CDR3 totals 16 residues. Germline-derived CDR1 and CDR2 are SGHTA and FQGNSA. CDR3 in DNA: TGTGCCAGCAGCGGAAGGACAGCCGGGACCACCGGGACCCAGTACTTC. Its protein is CASSGRTAGTTGTQYF.

In regard to this clonotype: This may arise from a read error, as a much more abundant clone is one base away. The rearrangement links TRBV7-2 to TRBJ1-1; TRBD1 aligns across 8 bases. The CDR3 totals 18 residues. The germline gives CDR1 SGHTA, CDR2 FQGNSA. After removal of 5 bases from V and 1 base from J, the junction contained 15 bases not matched to a gene. The CDR3 sequence: CASSQQPGQDTKNTEAFF. The CDR3 nucleotides are TGTGCCAGCAGCCAACAGCCGGGACAGGACACCAAGAACACTGAAGCTTTCTTT.

The J gene is TRBJ1-2, the V gene TRBV15, with no clear D. The CDR3 contains 13 residues. Germline CDR1 LNHNV, CDR2 YYDKDF (reference sequence). Trimming cost V 3 bases and J 6 bases, with 11 bases left between them. CDR3 DNA sequence: TGTGCCACCAGCAGCAGAGAGGTCCATGGCTACACCTTC. Encoded protein: CATSSREVHGYTF.

This clonotype was counted a few times. The J gene is TRBJ2-7, the V gene TRBV9, with D perhaps matching TRBD2 (6 bases). The V end lost 3 bases, the J end lost 2 bases, and 18 bases lay between the germline ends. The CDR3 has 16 amino acids. The V gene's germline CDR1 is SGDLS and CDR2 YYNGEE. The CDR3: CASSAPSSAITYEQYF. The CDR3 coding sequence is TGTGCCAGCAGCGCTCCCTCTAGCGCGATCACCTACGAGCAGTACTTC.

About this clonotype itself: At one of its ends the junction is not consistent with the germline gene, which may arise from a read error. The rearrangement uses TRBV7-3 and TRBJ2-3; D is unresolved. Germline CDR1 reads SGHTA; CDR2 reads FQGTGA. This CDR3 is built from 16 residues. The CDR3 here is CASSPSTRSDTDTQYF. In nucleotides, the CDR3 is TGCGCCAGCAGCCCCTCCACTCGATCGGACACAGATACGCAGTATTTT.

A note on this clonotype: The junction departs from the called germline gene at one end, perhaps through a read error. The chain is built from TRBV7-3 and TRBJ2-7, with TRBD1 identical over 10 bases. The CDR3 totals 14 residues. Germline values: CDR1 SGHTA, CDR2 FQGTGA. CDR3: CAGSRTGGSYEQYF. The CDR3 DNA reads as TGTGCCGGCAGTAGGACAGGGGGCTCCTACGAGCAGTACTTC.